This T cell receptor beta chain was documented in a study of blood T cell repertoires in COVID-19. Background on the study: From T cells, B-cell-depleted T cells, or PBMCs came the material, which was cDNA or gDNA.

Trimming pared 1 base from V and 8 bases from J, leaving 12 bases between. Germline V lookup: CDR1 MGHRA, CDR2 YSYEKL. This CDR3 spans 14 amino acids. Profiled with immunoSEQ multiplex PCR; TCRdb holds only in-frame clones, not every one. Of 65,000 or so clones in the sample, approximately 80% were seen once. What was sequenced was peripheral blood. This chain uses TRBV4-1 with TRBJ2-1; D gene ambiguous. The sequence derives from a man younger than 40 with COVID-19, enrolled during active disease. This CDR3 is CASSQATQRDEQFF. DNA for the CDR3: TGCGCCAGCAGCCAAGCAACGCAACGGGATGAGCAGTTCTTC.